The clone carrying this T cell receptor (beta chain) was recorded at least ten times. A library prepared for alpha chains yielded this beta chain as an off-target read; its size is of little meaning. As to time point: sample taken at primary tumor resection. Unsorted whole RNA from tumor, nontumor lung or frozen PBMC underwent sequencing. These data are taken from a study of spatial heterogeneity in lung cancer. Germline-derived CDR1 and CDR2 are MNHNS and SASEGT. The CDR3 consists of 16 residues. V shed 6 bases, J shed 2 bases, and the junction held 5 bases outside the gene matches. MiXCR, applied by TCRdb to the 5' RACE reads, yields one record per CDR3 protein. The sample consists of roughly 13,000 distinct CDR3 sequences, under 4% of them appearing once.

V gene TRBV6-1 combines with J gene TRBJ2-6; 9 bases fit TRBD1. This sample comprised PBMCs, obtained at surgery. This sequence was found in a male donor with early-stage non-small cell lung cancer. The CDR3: CASSIQGAPGANVLTF. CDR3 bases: TGTGCCAGCAGCATACAGGGGGCCCCTGGGGCCAACGTCCTGACTTTC.